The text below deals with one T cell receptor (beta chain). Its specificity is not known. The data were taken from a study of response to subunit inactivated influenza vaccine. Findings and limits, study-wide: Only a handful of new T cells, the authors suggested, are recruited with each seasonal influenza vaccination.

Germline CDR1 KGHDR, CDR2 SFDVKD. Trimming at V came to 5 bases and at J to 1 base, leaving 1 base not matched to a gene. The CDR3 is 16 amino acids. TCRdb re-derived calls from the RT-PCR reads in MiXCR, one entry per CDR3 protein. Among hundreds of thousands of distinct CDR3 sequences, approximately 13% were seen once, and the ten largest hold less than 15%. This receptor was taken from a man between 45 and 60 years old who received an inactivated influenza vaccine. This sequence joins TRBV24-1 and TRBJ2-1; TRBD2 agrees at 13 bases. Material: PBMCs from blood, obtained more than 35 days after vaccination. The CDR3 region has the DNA TGTGCCACCAGTGGACTAGCGGGAGGTTCCTACAATGAGCAGTTCTTC. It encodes CATSGLAGGSYNEQFF.